This TCR beta chain was retrieved from a study of shared clonotypes between healthy human individuals. Study as a whole: Aged 18 to 49, the donors were a couple of women and three men.

Assay: immunoSEQ multiplex PCR; the TCRdb copy retains only in-frame clones and omits some. The sample records more than 2,000,000 clones, 85% to 95% being singletons. Deletions cut 1 base from V and 4 bases from J, with 5 bases between. This CDR3 comprises 12 residues. Germline V CDR1 and CDR2: MDHEN, SYDVKM. This clone was observed a few times. The antigen remains unidentified. Other DNA sequences in this specimen translate into the identical CDR3. Study outcomes and limitations: Blood was the only sampled material, and tissue repertoires likely differ.

The TCR originated in a man aged 18 to 30 in good health. Some clones in this sample may be carry-over from other donors' samples. The V gene is TRBV28, the J gene TRBJ2-7; D unclear. The source material was naive CD4+ T cells from PBMCs. Indicated subset: CD45RA+ positively selected. CDR3 region: CASSLSLYEQYF. The CDR3 bases are TGTGCCAGCAGTTTATCCTTGTACGAGCAGTACTTC.